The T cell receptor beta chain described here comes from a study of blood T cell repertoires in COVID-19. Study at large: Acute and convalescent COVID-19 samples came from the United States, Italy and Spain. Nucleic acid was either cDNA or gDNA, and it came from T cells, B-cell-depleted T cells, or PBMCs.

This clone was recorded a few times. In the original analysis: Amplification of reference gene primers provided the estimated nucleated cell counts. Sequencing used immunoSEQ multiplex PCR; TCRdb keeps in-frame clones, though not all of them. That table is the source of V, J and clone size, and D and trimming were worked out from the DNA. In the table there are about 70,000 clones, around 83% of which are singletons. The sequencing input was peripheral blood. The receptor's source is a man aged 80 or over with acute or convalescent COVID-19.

CDR3 DNA sequence: TGTGCCAGCAGCTGGGGACAGGCCCCCTTAGTAGCTTTCTTT. It encodes CASSWGQAPLVAFF. V is TRBV6-2 or TRBV6-3 and J is TRBJ1-1, with TRBD1 matching 8 bases. The CDR3 is made up of 14 amino acids. The V gene's germline CDR1 is MNHEY and CDR2 SVGEGT. V was clipped by 6 bases and J by 10 bases; unmatched bases: 13.